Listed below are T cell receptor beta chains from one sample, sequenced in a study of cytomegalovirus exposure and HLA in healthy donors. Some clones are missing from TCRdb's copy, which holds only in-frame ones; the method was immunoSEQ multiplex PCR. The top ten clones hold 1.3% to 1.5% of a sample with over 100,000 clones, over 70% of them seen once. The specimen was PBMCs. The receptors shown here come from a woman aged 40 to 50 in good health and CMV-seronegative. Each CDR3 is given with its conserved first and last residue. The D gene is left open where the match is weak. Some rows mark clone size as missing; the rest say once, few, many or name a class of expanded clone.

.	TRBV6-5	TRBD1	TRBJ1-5	CASSAGTVSNQPQHF	TGTGCCAGCAGTGCCGGGACAGTTAGCAATCAGCCCCAGCATTTT
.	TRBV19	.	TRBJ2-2	CASSIGSGGLWTGELFF	TGTGCCAGTAGTATAGGGTCGGGGGGCCTGTGGACCGGGGAGCTGTTTTTT
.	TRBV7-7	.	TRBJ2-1	CASSLDFSGNEQFF	TGTGCTAGCAGCTTAGACTTCTCGGGCAATGAGCAGTTCTTC
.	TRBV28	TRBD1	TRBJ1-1	CASSFLRTGNLPEAFF	TGTGCCAGCAGTTTTCTTAGGACAGGGAATTTGCCTGAAGCTTTCTTT
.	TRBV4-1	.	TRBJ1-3	CATGGTRDSRSGNTIYF	TGCGCCACCGGAGGGACGAGAGATTCCCGCTCTGGAAACACCATATATTTT
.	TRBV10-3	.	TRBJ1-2	CAMRAAEGYGYTF	TGTGCCATGAGAGCAGCAGAGGGCTATGGCTACACCTTC
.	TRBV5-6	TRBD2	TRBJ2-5	CASSLGRTSGAQETQYF	TGTGCCAGCAGCTTGGGACGGACTAGCGGGGCTCAGGAGACCCAGTACTTC
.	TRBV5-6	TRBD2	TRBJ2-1	CASSRRGLGYNEQFF	TGTGCCAGCAGCCGAAGGGGACTAGGCTACAATGAGCAGTTCTTC
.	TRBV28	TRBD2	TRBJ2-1	CASSSLRRGGRPHNEQFF	TGTGCCAGCAGTTCCCTTCGCCGGGGGGGACGGCCCCACAATGAGCAGTTCTTC
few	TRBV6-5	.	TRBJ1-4	CASSSRRALEKLFF	TGTGCCAGCAGTAGCCGCAGGGCTCTAGAAAAACTGTTTTTT
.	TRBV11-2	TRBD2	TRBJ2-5	CASRPSAGGGRETQYF	TGTGCCAGCAGACCAAGTGCTGGCGGGGGAAGGGAGACCCAGTACTTC